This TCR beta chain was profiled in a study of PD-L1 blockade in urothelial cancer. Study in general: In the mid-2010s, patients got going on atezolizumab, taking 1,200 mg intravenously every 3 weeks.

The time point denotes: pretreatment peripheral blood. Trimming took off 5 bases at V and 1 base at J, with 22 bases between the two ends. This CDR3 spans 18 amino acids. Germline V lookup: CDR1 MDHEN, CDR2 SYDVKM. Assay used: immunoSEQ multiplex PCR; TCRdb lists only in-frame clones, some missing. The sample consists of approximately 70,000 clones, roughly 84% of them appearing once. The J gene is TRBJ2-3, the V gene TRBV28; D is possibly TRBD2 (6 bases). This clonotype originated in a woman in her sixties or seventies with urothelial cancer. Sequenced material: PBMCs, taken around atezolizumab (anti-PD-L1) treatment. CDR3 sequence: CASSRLGGMGTRTDTQYF. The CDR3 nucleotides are TGTGCCAGCAGTCGACTAGGAGGTATGGGGACCCGCACAGATACGCAGTATTTT.